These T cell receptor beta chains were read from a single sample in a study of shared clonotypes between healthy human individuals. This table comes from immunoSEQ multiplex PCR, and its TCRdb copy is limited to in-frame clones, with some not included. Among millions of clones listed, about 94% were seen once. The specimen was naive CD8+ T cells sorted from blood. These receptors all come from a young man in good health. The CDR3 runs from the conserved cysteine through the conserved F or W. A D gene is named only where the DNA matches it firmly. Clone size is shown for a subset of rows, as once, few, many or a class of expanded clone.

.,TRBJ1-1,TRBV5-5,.,CASSLDVMNTEAFF,TGTGCCAGCAGCTTGGACGTTATGAACACTGAAGCTTTCTTT
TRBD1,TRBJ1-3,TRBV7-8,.,CASSLDRQNTIYF,TGTGCCAGCAGTTTGGACAGGCAAAACACCATATATTTT
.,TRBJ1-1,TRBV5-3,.,CARSLVCDTEAFF,TGTGCCAGAAGCTTAGTCTGTGACACTGAAGCTTTCTTT
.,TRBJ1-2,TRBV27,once,CASSPALPNYGYTF,TGTGCCAGCAGCCCGGCACTTCCTAACTATGGCTACACCTTC
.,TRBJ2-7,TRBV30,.,CAWSTASYEQYF,TGTGCCTGGAGTACCGCTTCGTACGAGCAGTACTTC
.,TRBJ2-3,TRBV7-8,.,CASRGDTDTQYF,TGTGCCAGCAGGGGGGACACAGATACGCAGTATTTT
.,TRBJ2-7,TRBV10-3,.,CAISESDGYEQYF,TGTGCCATCAGTGAGTCTGACGGCTACGAGCAGTACTTC
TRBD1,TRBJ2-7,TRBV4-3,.,CASSQDPGGYEQYF,TGCGCCAGCAGCCAAGACCCAGGGGGCTACGAGCAGTACTTC
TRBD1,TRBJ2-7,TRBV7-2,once,CASSLVPTGGPYEQYF,TGTGCCAGCAGCTTAGTTCCGACAGGGGGTCCCTACGAGCAGTACTTC
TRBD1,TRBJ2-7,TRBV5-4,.,CASSPRGLTYEQYF,TGTGCCAGCAGCCCAAGGGGGCTTACCTACGAGCAGTACTTC
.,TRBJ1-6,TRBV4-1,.,CASSQIRQTHFSYNSPLHF,TGCGCCAGCAGCCAAATCCGACAGACCCACTTCTCCTATAATTCACCCCTCCACTTT
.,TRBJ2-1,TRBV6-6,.,CASSYSSGNEQFF,TGTGCCAGCAGTTACTCGTCCGGCAATGAGCAGTTCTTC
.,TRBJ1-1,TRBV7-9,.,CASSLSPDTNTEAFF,TGTGCCAGCAGCTTAAGTCCGGACACGAACACTGAAGCTTTCTTT
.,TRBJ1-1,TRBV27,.,CASSPPGVTEAFF,TGTGCCAGCAGTCCCCCAGGAGTTACTGAAGCTTTCTTT
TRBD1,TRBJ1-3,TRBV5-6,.,CASSFQGGNTIYF,TGTGCCAGCAGCTTTCAGGGGGGCAACACCATATATTTT
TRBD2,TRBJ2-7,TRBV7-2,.,CASSLIAGAAEQYF,TGTGCCAGCAGCTTAATAGCGGGAGCGGCCGAGCAGTACTTC
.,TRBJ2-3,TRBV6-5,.,CASSYSGGASTDTQYF,TGTGCCAGCAGTTACTCAGGGGGGGCCAGCACAGATACGCAGTATTTT
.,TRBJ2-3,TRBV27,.,CASGFSGDTQYF,TGTGCCAGCGGTTTTTCTGGGGATACGCAGTATTTT